This record covers a single T cell receptor (beta chain). Its antigen is undetermined. Libraries were prepared by immunoSEQ multiplex PCR; TCRdb keeps only in-frame clonotypes and omits some of them. The table has 400,000 to 500,000 clones, over 65% seen once. These data belong to a study of shared clonotypes between healthy human individuals. CDR3 length equals 15 residues. V gave up 5 bases and J gave up 4 bases, with 14 bases separating them. Germline V gene sequence: CDR1 MNHEY, CDR2 SMNVEV (reference sequence). Study-wide results and caveats: The donor pool, a small one, limited the genetic and exposure-history diversity represented.

The source material was PBMCs. The chain uses TRBV27 and TRBJ2-2; maybe TRBD2 (5 bases). The source of this sequence is a woman in her thirties or forties in good health. Some clones in this sample may be carry-over from other donors' samples. The CDR3 region is CASSPVIRGTGELFF. CDR3 nucleotide sequence: TGTGCCAGCAGTCCGGTAATACGGGGCACCGGGGAGCTGTTTTTT.